Described below is a single TCR beta chain sequence and its context. The PCR used 60 Vbeta and 13 Jbeta primers. Method: immunoSEQ multiplex PCR; TCRdb's copy keeps in-frame clones and lacks some. The sample comprises 170,000 or so clones, approximately 84% of which are singletons, and more than 4% rests with the top ten. This sample stems from a study of cytomegalovirus exposure and HLA in healthy donors. This CDR3 is built from 14 residues. CDR1 is LGHNT, CDR2 FRNRAP, per germline. J was trimmed by 2 bases and V by 1 base; bases with no gene match: 1. The TCR comes from a girl aged 10-17 years in good health and CMV-seropositive. Sequenced input: PBMCs. The gene calls are TRBV12-5 and TRBJ2-7; 8 bases fit TRBD1. CDR3 bases: TGTGCTAGTGGTTTGGAACAGGGGGCCTACGAGCAGTACTTC. Translated: CASGLEQGAYEQYF.